This T cell receptor (beta chain) was sequenced for a study of shared clonotypes between healthy human individuals. The CDR3 has 15 residues. The germline V gene encodes CDR1 SGHTS and CDR2 YDEGEE. A note on this clone: An end of the junction does not agree with germline; a read error may underlie this.

Produced via immunoSEQ multiplex PCR; TCRdb's table is partial and in-frame only. The sample has 2 million to 3 million clones; more than 85% are singletons. Caucasian adults residing in Nashville, Tennessee made up all the donors. Naive CD45RA+ and memory CD45RA-negative subsets were split from CD4+ cells. The clonotype originates from a man between 18 and 29 years old in good health. Some clones in this sample may be carry-over from other donors' samples. V gene TRBV5-8 combines with J gene TRBJ2-1, with TRBD2 identical over 12 bases. The sequencing sample was made of naive CD4+ T cells from PBMCs. Subset indicated: CD45RA+ positively selected. The CDR3, as DNA: TGTGCCAGCAGCTTGGGGCTAGCGGGAGGGCCACCCCCAGTCTTC. Translation gives CASSLGLAGGPPPVF. The whole variable domain, remainder taken from reference TRBV5-8 and TRBJ2-1, is EAGVTQSPTHLIKTRGQQATLRCSPISGHTSVYWYQQALGLGLQFLLWYDEGEERNRGNFPPRFSGRQFPNYSSELNVNALELEDSALYLCASSLGLAGGPPPVFGPGTRLTVL.